This TCR beta chain emerged from a study of blood T cell repertoires in COVID-19. This table comes from immunoSEQ multiplex PCR, and its TCRdb copy is limited to in-frame clones, with some not included. Of around 370,000 clones listed, more than 75% are singletons. The CDR3 consists of 14 residues. V lost 0 bases and J lost 8, with 11 bases in between. Germline V CDR1 and CDR2: LGHNA, YNFKEQ. This chain links TRBV4-2 with TRBJ2-1; D ambiguous. This TCR was recovered from a woman aged 45-65 years with COVID-19, enrolled during active disease. Sequenced sample: peripheral blood. This chain's CDR3 is CASSQEVLLYEQFF. The CDR3 DNA reads TGTGCCAGCAGCCAAGAGGTTCTTCTATATGAGCAGTTCTTC.